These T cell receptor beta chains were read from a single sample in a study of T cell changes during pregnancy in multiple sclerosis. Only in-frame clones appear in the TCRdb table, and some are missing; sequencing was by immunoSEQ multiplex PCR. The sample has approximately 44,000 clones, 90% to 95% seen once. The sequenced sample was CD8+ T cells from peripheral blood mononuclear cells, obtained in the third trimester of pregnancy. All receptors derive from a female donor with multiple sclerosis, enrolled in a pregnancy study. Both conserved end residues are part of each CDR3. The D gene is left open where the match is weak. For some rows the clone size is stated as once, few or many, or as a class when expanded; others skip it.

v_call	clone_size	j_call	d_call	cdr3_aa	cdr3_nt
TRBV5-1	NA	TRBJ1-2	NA	CASSLYSYGYTF	TGCGCCAGCAGCTTGTACAGCTATGGCTACACCTTC
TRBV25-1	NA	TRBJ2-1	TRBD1	CASSGQGEQFF	TGTGCCAGCAGTGGACAGGGTGAGCAGTTCTTC
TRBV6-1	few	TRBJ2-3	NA	CASTRASGTDTQYF	TGTGCCAGCACTAGGGCTAGCGGCACAGATACGCAGTATTTT
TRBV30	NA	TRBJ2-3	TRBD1	CAWNGDRDFTDTQYF	TGTGCCTGGAATGGGGACAGAGACTTCACAGATACGCAGTATTTT
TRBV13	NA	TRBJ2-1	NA	CASSSALREGHNEQFF	TGTGCCAGCAGTTCTGCCTTAAGAGAGGGTCACAATGAGCAGTTCTTC
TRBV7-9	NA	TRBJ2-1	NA	CASSQLTGVAVSHEQFF	TGTGCCAGCAGCCAACTTACGGGAGTAGCGGTCAGTCATGAGCAGTTCTTC
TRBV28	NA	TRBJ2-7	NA	CASSLYLRYEQYF	TGTGCCAGCAGTTTGTATCTGCGGTACGAGCAGTACTTC
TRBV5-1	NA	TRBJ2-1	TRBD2	CASSSILAGNNEQFF	TGCGCCAGCAGCTCCATACTAGCGGGGAACAATGAGCAGTTCTTC
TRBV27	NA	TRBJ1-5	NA	CASSHRQAVQPQHF	TGTGCCAGCAGCCATAGACAGGCTGTTCAGCCCCAGCATTTT
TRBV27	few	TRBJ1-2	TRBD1	CASSLSQGADGYTF	TGTGCCAGCAGCCTATCACAGGGGGCGGATGGCTACACCTTC
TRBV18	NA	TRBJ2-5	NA	CASSPRTRDSQETQYF	TGTGCCAGCTCACCACGGACGCGGGACTCCCAAGAGACCCAGTACTTC
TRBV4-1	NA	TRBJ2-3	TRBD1	CASSQDRDSYTDTQYF	TGCGCCAGCAGCCAAGACCGGGACAGCTACACAGATACGCAGTATTTT
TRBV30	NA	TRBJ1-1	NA	CAWAGRENTEAFF	TGTGCCTGGGCAGGCCGGGAGAACACTGAAGCTTTCTTT
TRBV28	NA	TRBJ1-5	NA	CASSLGGVQPQHF	TGTGCCAGCAGTTTAGGAGGGGTCCAGCCCCAGCATTTT
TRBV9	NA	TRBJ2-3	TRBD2	CASSVDRGGTSATDTQYF	TGTGCCAGCAGCGTAGATAGGGGGGGGACTAGCGCCACAGATACGCAGTATTTT
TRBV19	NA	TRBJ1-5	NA	CASSIRDLNQPQHF	TGTGCCAGTAGTATTAGGGACTTAAATCAGCCCCAGCATTTT
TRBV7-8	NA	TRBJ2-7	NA	CASSPAQGIMYEQYF	TGTGCCAGCAGCCCCGCACAGGGAATTATGTACGAGCAGTACTTC
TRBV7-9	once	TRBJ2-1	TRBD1	CASSLGGQGYNEQFF	TGTGCCAGCAGCTTAGGGGGACAGGGCTACAATGAGCAGTTCTTC
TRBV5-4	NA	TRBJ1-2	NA	CASSGWTDSYGYTF	TGTGCCAGCAGCGGATGGACAGACTCCTATGGCTACACCTTC
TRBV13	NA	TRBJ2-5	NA	CASSPNRDLETQYF	TGTGCCAGCAGCCCGAACAGGGATTTAGAGACCCAGTACTTC
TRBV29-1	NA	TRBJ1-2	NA	CSVEDQEIGDGYTF	TGCAGCGTTGAAGATCAGGAAATAGGGGATGGCTACACCTTC
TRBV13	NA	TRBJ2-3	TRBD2	CASSPASGGAKDTQYF	TGTGCCAGCAGCCCCGCTAGCGGGGGGGCCAAAGATACGCAGTATTTT
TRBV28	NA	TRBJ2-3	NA	CASSFLGPDTQYF	TGTGCCAGCAGTTTTCTTGGGCCGGATACGCAGTATTTT
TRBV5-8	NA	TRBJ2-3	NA	CASSLVLSDTQYF	TGTGCCAGCAGCTTGGTATTATCAGATACGCAGTATTTT
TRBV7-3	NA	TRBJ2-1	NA	CASSLGNEQFF	TGTGCCAGCAGCCTCGGGAATGAGCAGTTCTTC
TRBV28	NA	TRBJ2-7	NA	CASSYPTDQRNRDEQYF	TGTGCCAGCAGTTACCCTACTGACCAGCGGAACCGTGACGAGCAGTACTTC
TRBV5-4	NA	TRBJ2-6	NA	CASSPLPGRGETGANVLTF	TGTGCCAGCAGCCCCTTACCGGGACGCGGGGAAACTGGGGCCAACGTCCTGACTTTC
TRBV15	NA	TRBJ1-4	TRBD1	CATSRKQGAVEKLFF	TGTGCCACCAGCAGAAAACAGGGGGCTGTTGAAAAACTGTTTTTT
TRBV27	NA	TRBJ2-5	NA	CASSFRQEELQETQYF	TGTGCCAGCAGTTTTAGACAGGAGGAGCTACAAGAGACCCAGTACTTC
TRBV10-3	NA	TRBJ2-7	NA	CAISTAGEQYF	TGTGCCATCAGCACAGCGGGCGAGCAGTACTTC
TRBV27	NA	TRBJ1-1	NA	CASGLLNTEAFF	TGTGCCAGCGGACTGTTGAACACTGAAGCTTTCTTT
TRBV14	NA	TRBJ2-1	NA	CASSQDLSSLLNNEQFF	TGTGCCAGCAGCCAAGACTTATCTAGCCTACTAAACAATGAGCAGTTCTTC
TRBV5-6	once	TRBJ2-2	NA	CASSLQGPGELFF	TGTGCCAGCAGCTTACAGGGCCCCGGGGAGCTGTTTTTT
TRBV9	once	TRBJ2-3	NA	CASSAIPTDTDTQYF	TGTGCCAGCAGCGCTATCCCGACAGACACAGATACGCAGTATTTT
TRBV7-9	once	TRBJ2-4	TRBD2	CASSRTSGKNIQYF	TGTGCCAGCAGCCGGACTAGCGGCAAAAACATTCAGTACTTC
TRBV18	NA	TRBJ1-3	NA	CASSPPETAFSSGNTIYF	TGTGCCAGCTCACCTCCCGAGACAGCATTCTCCTCTGGAAACACCATATATTTT
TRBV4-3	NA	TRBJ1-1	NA	CASSHYRQMNTEAFF	TGCGCCAGCAGCCATTACAGGCAGATGAACACTGAAGCTTTCTTT
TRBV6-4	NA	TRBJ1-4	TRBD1	CASSDSRQGQEKLFF	TGTGCCAGCAGTGACTCGCGACAGGGGCAGGAAAAACTGTTTTTT
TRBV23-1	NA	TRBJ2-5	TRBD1	CASSRQGALSQYF	TGCGCCAGCAGCCGACAGGGGGCGTTATCTCAGTACTTC
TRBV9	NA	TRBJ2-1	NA	CASSSPMRSHNEQFF	TGTGCCAGCAGCTCCCCCATGAGGAGCCACAATGAGCAGTTCTTC
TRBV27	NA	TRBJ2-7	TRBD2	CASSLSGTSRGYEQYF	TGTGCCAGCAGTTTATCCGGGACTAGCCGGGGTTACGAGCAGTACTTC
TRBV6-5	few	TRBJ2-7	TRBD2	CASRGLAAFYEQYF	TGTGCCAGCAGGGGACTAGCGGCTTTCTACGAGCAGTACTTC
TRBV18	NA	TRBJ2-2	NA	CASSPAGGPNTGELFF	TGTGCCAGCTCACCCGCCGGGGGTCCGAACACCGGGGAGCTGTTTTTT
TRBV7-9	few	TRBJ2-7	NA	CASSPRGLSYEQYF	TGTGCCAGCAGCCCCCGAGGACTAAGCTACGAGCAGTACTTC
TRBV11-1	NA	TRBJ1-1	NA	CASETPNTEAFF	TGTGCCAGCGAGACACCTAACACTGAAGCTTTCTTT